Listed below are T cell receptor beta chains from one sample, sequenced in a study of cytomegalovirus exposure and HLA in healthy donors. Assay: immunoSEQ multiplex PCR; the TCRdb copy retains only in-frame clones and omits some. The data show under 200,000 clones, with around 80% seen just once and 1% held by the top ten. Input material: PBMCs. All receptors derive from a woman aged 45-65 years in good health and CMV-seropositive. Each CDR3 is given with its conserved first and last residue. The order of the fields is V gene, D gene, J gene, CDR3 protein, CDR3 DNA. The D gene is left open where the match is weak.

V gene: TRBV6-5
D gene: TRBD1
J gene: TRBJ2-7
CDR3 protein: CASSGQGVLGEQYF
CDR3 DNA: TGTGCCAGCAGTGGACAGGGGGTCTTAGGCGAGCAGTACTTC

V gene: TRBV20-1
D gene: -
J gene: TRBJ1-4
CDR3 protein: CSARRGEKLFF
CDR3 DNA: TGCAGTGCTAGAAGGGGTGAAAAACTGTTTTTT

V gene: TRBV7-2
D gene: -
J gene: TRBJ2-7
CDR3 protein: CASSTRTYEQYF
CDR3 DNA: TGTGCCAGCAGCACGAGAACCTACGAGCAGTACTTC

V gene: TRBV7-6
D gene: TRBD2
J gene: TRBJ2-7
CDR3 protein: CASSLALSGTSGAKYEQYF
CDR3 DNA: TGTGCCAGCAGCTTAGCGCTCAGTGGGACTAGCGGGGCTAAATACGAGCAGTACTTC

V gene: TRBV27
D gene: -
J gene: TRBJ2-7
CDR3 protein: CASSIAYLRGYEQYF
CDR3 DNA: TGTGCCAGCAGTATAGCTTACCTGAGGGGGTACGAGCAGTACTTC

V gene: TRBV9
D gene: TRBD1
J gene: TRBJ2-5
CDR3 protein: CASGQGSQETQYF
CDR3 DNA: TGTGCCAGCGGACAGGGAAGCCAAGAGACCCAGTACTTC

V gene: TRBV28
D gene: -
J gene: TRBJ1-6
CDR3 protein: CASSFFTANSPLHF
CDR3 DNA: TGTGCCAGCAGTTTTTTCACAGCAAATTCACCCCTCCACTTT

V gene: TRBV6-5
D gene: TRBD2
J gene: TRBJ2-7
CDR3 protein: CASSYSSGGYEQYF
CDR3 DNA: TGTGCCAGCAGTTACTCTAGCGGGGGTTACGAGCAGTACTTC

V gene: TRBV28
D gene: TRBD2
J gene: TRBJ2-1
CDR3 protein: CASSPRLAGKPEQFF
CDR3 DNA: TGTGCCAGCAGTCCTCGACTAGCGGGTAAGCCGGAGCAGTTCTTC

V gene: TRBV6-5
D gene: TRBD1
J gene: TRBJ2-7
CDR3 protein: CASSIRQGPSYEQYF
CDR3 DNA: TGTGCCAGCAGTATTCGACAGGGGCCGTCCTACGAGCAGTACTTC

V gene: TRBV19
D gene: TRBD1
J gene: TRBJ2-5
CDR3 protein: CASRRTGLGETQYF
CDR3 DNA: TGTGCCAGTAGGCGGACAGGGTTGGGAGAGACCCAGTACTTC